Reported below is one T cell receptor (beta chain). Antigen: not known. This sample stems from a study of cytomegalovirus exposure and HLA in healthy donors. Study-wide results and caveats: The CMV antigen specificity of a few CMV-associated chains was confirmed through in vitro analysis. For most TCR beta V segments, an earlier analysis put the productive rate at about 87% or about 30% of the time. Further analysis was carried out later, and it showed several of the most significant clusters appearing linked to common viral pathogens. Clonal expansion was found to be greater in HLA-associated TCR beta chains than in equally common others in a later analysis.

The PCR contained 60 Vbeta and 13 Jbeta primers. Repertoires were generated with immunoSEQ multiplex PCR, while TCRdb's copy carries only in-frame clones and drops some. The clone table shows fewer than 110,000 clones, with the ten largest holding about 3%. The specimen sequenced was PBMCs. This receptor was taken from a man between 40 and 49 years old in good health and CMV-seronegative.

CDR3 amino acids: CASSTGQAGIGTDTQYF. The CDR3 DNA reads TGTGCCAGCAGCACCGGACAGGCGGGGATAGGCACAGATACGCAGTATTTT. V is TRBV5-4 and J is TRBJ2-3, with D tentatively TRBD1 (7 bases). This CDR3 is 17 amino acids long. Germline V lookup: CDR1 SGHNT, CDR2 YYREEE (reference sequence). Trimming took 4 bases from V and 1 from J, leaving 19 bases between them.